Listed below are T cell receptor beta chains from one sample, sequenced in a study of blood T cells in healthy people across ages. MiXCR was run by TCRdb on the 5' RACE reads, yielding one entry per CDR3 protein. The sample lists about 1.7 million distinct CDR3 sequences; 28% were seen once. Sequenced input: blood. The origin of the receptors is a young woman in good health. Both conserved end residues are part of each CDR3.

V gene	J gene	CDR3 protein
TRBV20-1	TRBJ1-1	CSAPGTLNTEAFF
TRBV15	TRBJ1-3	CATSTWTEVLSGNTIYF
TRBV7-6	TRBJ1-6	CASSLSTGAIDSPLHF
TRBV20-1	NA	CSALRWGGEETQYF
TRBV5-1	TRBJ2-7	CASSLEGGSGRGNEQYF
TRBV2	TRBJ2-7	CASSDRPDAYEQYF
TRBV24-1	TRBJ1-2	CATSDSGQGRFNGYTF
TRBV27	TRBJ1-5	CASKGFRGAAQHF
TRBV7-2	TRBJ2-5	CASSRQGQTSGETQYF
TRBV5-5	TRBJ2-3	CASSSSGPLTDTQYF
TRBV5-1	TRBJ2-5	CASSSTKGGEAQYF
TRBV6-1	TRBJ2-7	CASSVRTGIEQYF
TRBV6-1	TRBJ2-5	CASSEYQRLAAKETQYF
TRBV12-3/TRBV12-4	TRBJ2-7	CASSSPSGYEQYF
TRBV5-4	TRBJ1-1	CASSSPGQGNPSTEAFF
TRBV21-1	TRBJ2-3	CASSPKETLRDTQYF
TRBV19	TRBJ2-1	CASNRRPGGGNNEQFF
TRBV5-1	TRBJ1-4	CASRPGRTTNEKLFF
TRBV19	TRBJ1-2	CASLDRGGGGYGYTF
TRBV7-3	TRBJ2-7	CASSLRAGGPSYEQYF
TRBV20-1	TRBJ2-1	CSARVGSGEQFF
TRBV9	TRBJ2-5	CASSAVWSETQYF
TRBV9	TRBJ2-5	CASSSRGTGGRINEQYF
TRBV2	TRBJ2-1	CASRNLGGYEQFF
TRBV9	TRBJ2-1	CASSVATLVPGLSGAHEQFF
TRBV24-1	TRBJ2-1	CAPRIGIRAYNERFF
TRBV5-6	TRBJ2-7	CASSLSSGGGYEQYF
TRBV4-2	TRBJ1-2	CASSQDLSGPGGGYGYTF
TRBV5-1	TRBJ1-2	CASSLDRGHGYTF
TRBV30	TRBJ1-5	CAWTRQGNQPQHF
TRBV5-5	TRBJ1-5	CASSLGSTASNQPQHF
TRBV5-6	TRBJ1-2	CASTQSGGIEAFGYTF
TRBV5-5	TRBJ2-5	CASSPLPGSPETQYF
TRBV6-2/TRBV6-3	TRBJ2-1	CASSFRAGRCNEQFF
TRBV20-1	TRBJ1-2	CSASTEKYGYTF
TRBV11-2	TRBJ2-5	CASSSRTDQETQYF
TRBV7-6	TRBJ2-1	CASSSITGLESSREQFF
TRBV7-2	TRBJ2-7	CASSLDSSHEQYF
TRBV6-2/TRBV6-3	TRBJ2-1	CASSYPGLAGVYNEQFF
TRBV5-1	TRBJ2-5	CASSVSGAYQETQYF
TRBV6-2/TRBV6-3	TRBJ2-7	CASSYTLGVSYEQYF
TRBV20-1	TRBJ1-2	CSAGQPTNYGYTF